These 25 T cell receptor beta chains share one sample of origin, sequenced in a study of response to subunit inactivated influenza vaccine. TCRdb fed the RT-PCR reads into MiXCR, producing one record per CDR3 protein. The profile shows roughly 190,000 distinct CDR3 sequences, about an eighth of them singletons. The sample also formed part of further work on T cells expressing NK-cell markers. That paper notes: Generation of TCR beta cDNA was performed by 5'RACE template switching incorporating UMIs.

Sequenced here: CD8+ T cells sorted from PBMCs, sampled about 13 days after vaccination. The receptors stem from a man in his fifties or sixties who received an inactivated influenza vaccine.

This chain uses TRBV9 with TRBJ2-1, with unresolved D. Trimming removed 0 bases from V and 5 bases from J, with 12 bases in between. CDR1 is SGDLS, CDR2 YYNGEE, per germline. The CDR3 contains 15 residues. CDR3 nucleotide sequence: TGTGCCAGCAGCGTAGGCCCAGGTTTAAACAATGAGCAGTTCTTC. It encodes CASSVGPGLNNEQFF.

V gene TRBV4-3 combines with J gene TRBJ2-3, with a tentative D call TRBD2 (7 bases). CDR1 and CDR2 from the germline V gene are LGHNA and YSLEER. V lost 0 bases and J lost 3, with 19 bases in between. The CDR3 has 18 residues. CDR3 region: CASSQDQGGGAETDTQYF. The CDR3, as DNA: TGCGCCAGCAGCCAAGATCAAGGCGGGGGCGCAGAGACAGATACGCAGTATTTT.

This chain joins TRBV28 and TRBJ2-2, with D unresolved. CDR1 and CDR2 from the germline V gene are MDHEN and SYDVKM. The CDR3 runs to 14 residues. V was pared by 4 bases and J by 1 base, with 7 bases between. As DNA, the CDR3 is TGTGCCAGCAGTTCGAGGATGAACACCGGGGAGCTGTTTTTT. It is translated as CASSSRMNTGELFF.

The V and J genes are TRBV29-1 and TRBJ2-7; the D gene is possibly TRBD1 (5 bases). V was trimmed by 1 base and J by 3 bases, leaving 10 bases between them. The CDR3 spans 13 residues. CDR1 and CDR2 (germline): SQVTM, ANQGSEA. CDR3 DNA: TGCAGCGTTGAAGTATGGGGCGGCTACGAGCAGTACTTC. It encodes CSVEVWGGYEQYF.

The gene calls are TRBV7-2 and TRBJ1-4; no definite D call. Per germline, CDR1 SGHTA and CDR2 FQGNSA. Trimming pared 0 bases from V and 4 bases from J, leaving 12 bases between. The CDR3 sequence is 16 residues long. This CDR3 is CASSLASRTYNEKLFF. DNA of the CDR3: TGTGCCAGCAGCTTAGCGAGCAGAACTTATAATGAAAAACTGTTTTTT.

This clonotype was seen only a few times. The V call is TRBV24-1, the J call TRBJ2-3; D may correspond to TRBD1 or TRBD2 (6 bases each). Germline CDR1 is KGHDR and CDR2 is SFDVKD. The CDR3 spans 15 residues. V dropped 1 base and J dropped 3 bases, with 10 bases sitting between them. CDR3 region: CATSDFQGRTDTQYF. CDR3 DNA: TGTGCCACCAGTGATTTCCAGGGGAGGACAGATACGCAGTATTTT.

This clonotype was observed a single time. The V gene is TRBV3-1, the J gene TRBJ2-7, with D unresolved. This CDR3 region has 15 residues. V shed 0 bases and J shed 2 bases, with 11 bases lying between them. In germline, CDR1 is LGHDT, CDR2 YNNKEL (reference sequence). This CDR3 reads CASSQEAPCTYEQYF. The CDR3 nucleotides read TGTGCCAGCAGCCAAGAGGCCCCTTGTACCTACGAGCAGTACTTC.

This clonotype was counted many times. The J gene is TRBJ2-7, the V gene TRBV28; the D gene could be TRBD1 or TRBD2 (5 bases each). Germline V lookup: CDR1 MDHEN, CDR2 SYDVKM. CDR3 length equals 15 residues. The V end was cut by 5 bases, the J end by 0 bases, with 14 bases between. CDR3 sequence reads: CASSKPRESSYEQYF. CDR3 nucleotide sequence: TGTGCCAGCAGTAAACCCAGGGAGAGCTCCTACGAGCAGTACTTC.

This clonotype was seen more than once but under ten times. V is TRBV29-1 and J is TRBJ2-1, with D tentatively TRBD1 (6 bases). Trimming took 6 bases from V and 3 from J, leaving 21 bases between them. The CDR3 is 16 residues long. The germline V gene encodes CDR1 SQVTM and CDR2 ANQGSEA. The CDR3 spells CSVTSTAPRGYNEQFF. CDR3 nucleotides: TGCAGCGTGACCTCGACAGCGCCCAGGGGCTACAATGAGCAGTTCTTC.

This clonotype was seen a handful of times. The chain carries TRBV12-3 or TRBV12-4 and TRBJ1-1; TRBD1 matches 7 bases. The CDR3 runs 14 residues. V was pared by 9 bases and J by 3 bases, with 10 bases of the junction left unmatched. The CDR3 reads CASLPDTGDTEAFF. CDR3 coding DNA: TGTGCCAGTCTCCCGGACACAGGGGACACTGAAGCTTTCTTT.

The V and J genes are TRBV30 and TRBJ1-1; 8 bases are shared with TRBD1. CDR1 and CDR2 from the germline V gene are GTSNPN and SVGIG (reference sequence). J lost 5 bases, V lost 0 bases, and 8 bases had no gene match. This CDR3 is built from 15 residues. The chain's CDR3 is CAWSVGRTGRTEAFF. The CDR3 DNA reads TGTGCCTGGAGTGTCGGCAGGACAGGGCGGACTGAAGCTTTCTTT.

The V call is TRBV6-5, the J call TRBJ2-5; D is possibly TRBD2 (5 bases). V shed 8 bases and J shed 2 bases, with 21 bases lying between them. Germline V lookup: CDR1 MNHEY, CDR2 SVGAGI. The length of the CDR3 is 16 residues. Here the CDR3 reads CASGLAGAGTQETQYF. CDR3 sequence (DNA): TGTGCCAGCGGTTTGGCGGGTGCGGGTACTCAAGAGACCCAGTACTTC.

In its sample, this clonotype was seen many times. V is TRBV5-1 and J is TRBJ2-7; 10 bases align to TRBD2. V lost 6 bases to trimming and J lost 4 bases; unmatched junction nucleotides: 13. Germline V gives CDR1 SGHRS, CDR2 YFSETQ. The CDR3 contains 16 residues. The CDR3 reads CASTSRGLAGVYEQYF. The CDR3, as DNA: TGCGCCAGCACCTCCAGGGGGCTAGCGGGAGTTTACGAGCAGTACTTC.

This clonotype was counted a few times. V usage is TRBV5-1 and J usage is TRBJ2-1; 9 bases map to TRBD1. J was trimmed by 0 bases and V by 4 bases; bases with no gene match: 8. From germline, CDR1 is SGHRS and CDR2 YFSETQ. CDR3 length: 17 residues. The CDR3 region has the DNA TGCGCCAGCAGCCCGATAACAGGGGGCGCCTCCTACAATGAGCAGTTCTTC. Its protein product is CASSPITGGASYNEQFF.

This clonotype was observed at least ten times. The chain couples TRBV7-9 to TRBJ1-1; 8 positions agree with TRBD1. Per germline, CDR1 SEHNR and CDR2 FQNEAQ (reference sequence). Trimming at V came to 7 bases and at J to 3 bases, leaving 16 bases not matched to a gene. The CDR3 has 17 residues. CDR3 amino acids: CASIEPGTGNRYTEAFF. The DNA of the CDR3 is TGTGCCAGCATTGAGCCGGGGACAGGTAATCGGTACACTGAAGCTTTCTTT.

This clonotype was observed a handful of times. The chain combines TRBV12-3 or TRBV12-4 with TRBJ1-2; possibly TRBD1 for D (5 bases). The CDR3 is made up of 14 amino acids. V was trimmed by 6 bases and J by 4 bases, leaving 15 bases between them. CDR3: CASRWGRGFYGYTF. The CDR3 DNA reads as TGTGCCAGCAGATGGGGACGGGGCTTCTATGGCTACACCTTC.

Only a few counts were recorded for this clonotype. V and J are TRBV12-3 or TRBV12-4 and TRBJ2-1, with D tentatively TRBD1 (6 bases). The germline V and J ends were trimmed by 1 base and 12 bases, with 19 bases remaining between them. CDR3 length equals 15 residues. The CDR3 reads CASSLVRDMLVGQFF. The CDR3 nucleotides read TGTGCCAGCAGTTTAGTACGGGACATGCTCGTCGGGCAGTTCTTC.

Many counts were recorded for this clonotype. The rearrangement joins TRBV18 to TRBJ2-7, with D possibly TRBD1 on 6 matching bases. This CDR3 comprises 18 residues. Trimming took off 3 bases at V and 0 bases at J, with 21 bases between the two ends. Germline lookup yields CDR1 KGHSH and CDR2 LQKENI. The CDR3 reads CASSPLFGQGLSSYEQYF. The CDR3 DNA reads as TGTGCCAGCTCACCCCTCTTCGGCCAGGGGCTGTCCTCCTACGAGCAGTACTTC.

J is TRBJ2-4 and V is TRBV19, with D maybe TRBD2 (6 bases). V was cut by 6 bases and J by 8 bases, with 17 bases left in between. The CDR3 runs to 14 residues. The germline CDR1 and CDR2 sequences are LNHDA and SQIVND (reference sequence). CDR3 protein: CASSPGRWRDIQYF. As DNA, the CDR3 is TGTGCCAGTAGCCCGGGACGTTGGAGGGACATTCAGTACTTC.

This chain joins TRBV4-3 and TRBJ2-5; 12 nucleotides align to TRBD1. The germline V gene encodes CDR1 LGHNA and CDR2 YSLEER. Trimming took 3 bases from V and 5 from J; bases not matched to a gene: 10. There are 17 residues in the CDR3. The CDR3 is CASSHDGGQGAPETQYF. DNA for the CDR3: TGCGCCAGCAGCCATGATGGGGGACAGGGGGCGCCGGAGACCCAGTACTTC.

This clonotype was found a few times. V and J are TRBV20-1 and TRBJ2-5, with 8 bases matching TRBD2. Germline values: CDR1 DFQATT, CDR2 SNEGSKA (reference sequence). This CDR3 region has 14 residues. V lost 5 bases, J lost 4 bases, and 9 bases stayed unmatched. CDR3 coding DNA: TGCAGTGCTTCTAATCTAGCGGGCGGAGAGACCCAGTACTTC. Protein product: CSASNLAGGETQYF.

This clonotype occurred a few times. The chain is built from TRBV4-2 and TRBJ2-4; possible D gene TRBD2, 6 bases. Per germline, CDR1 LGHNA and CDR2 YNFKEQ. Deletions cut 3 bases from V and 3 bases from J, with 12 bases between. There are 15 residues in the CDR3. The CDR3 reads CASSHVPGLKNIQYF. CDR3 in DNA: TGTGCCAGCAGCCATGTTCCGGGACTCAAAAACATTCAGTACTTC.

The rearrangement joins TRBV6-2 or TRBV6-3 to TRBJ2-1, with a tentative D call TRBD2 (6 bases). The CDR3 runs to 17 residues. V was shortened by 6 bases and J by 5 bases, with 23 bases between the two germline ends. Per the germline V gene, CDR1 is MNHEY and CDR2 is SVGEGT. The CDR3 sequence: CASSYNVGGLMNNEQFF. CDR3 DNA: TGTGCCAGCAGCTACAATGTGGGGGGACTTATGAACAATGAGCAGTTCTTC.

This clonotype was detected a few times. CDR3 nucleotides: TGTGCCACCGAGCGGGAATTTGGCTCCTACAATGAGCAGTTCTTC. Residues: CATEREFGSYNEQFF. The chain couples TRBV12-3 or TRBV12-4 to TRBJ2-1, with 7 bases fitting TRBD2. With V trimmed by 10 bases and J by 0 bases, 9 bases remained unmatched. This CDR3 region has 15 residues.

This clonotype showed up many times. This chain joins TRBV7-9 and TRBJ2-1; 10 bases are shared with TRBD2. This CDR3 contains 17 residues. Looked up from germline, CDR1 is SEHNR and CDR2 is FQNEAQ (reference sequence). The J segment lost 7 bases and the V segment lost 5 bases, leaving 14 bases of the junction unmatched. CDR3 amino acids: CASSTSLASGRANEQFF. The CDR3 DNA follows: TGTGCCAGCAGCACCTCCCTCGCCAGCGGGAGGGCGAATGAGCAGTTCTTC.